This TCR beta chain comes out of a study of lymphopenia after photon versus proton radiotherapy. TCRdb's table, derived via immunoSEQ multiplex PCR, lists solely in-frame clones and lacks some. The sample holds under 75,000 clones; under 95% are singletons and the top ten take 2% to 2.5%. The CDR3 totals 14 residues. Between the trimmed V and J ends, which lost 6 bases and 4 bases, there was a span of 15 bases. Germline V gene sequence: CDR1 SGHTA, CDR2 FQGTGA. This specimen was peripheral blood, taken from a patient treated with photon-based radiotherapy. This receptor was identified in a woman aged 40-49 years with cholangiocarcinoma. The chain couples TRBV7-3 to TRBJ1-2, with D tentatively TRBD1 (6 bases). The CDR3 here is CASSSAGAVYGYTF. CDR3 sequence (DNA): TGTGCCAGCAGTTCGGCAGGGGCGGTCTATGGCTACACCTTC.